The clone carrying this T cell receptor beta chain has just one count. Profiled with immunoSEQ multiplex PCR; TCRdb holds only in-frame clones, not every one. The table has approximately 260,000 clones, 70% to 85% seen once. The sample belongs to a study of blood T cell repertoires in COVID-19. Background on the study: Collection of acute and convalescent COVID-19 samples took place in the United States, Italy and Spain. PBMCs, B-cell-depleted T cells, or T cells were the source of the cDNA or gDNA that made up the material.

V gave up 0 bases and J gave up 5 bases, with 11 bases separating them. Germline values: CDR1 SGHDT, CDR2 YYEEEE. This CDR3 comprises 14 residues. Sequenced input: peripheral blood. This clonotype originated in a woman between 35 and 50 years old with active or convalescent COVID-19. The chain uses TRBV5-6 and TRBJ1-1, with a weak D call TRBD1 (5 bases). The CDR3 DNA sequence: TGTGCCAGCAGCTTGGGTGGGGGAGGGACTGAAGCTTTCTTT. Translation gives CASSLGGGGTEAFF. The entire variable domain, with the rest obtained from reference TRBV5-6 and TRBJ1-1, is as follows: DAGVTQSPTHLIKTRGQQVTLRCSPKSGHDTVSWYQQALGQGPQFIFQYYEEEERQRGNFPDRFSGHQFPNYSSELNVNALLLGDSALYLCASSLGGGGTEAFFGQGTRLTVV.